This TCR beta chain is drawn from a study of control samples from healthy donors and cancer patients. Here immunoSEQ multiplex PCR was the method, and the copy in TCRdb shows in-frame clones only, minus some. The repertoire holds about 180,000 clones, with approximately 90% as singletons. V was pared by 0 bases and J by 6 bases, with 5 bases of the junction left unmatched. The CDR3 spans 16 residues. The germline gives CDR1 MNHEY, CDR2 SVGEGT. The receptor was isolated from a man aged 25 to 45 in good health. The material sequenced was blood. V and J are TRBV6-2 or TRBV6-3 and TRBJ2-1; 10 bases are a match to TRBD2. The CDR3 spells CASSYSGTSEINEQFF. The DNA for the CDR3 is TGTGCCAGCAGTTACTCGGGGACTAGCGAGATCAATGAGCAGTTCTTC.